The 15 T cell receptor beta chains below come from one sample, sequenced in a study of blood T cell repertoires in COVID-19. Here immunoSEQ multiplex PCR was the method, and the copy in TCRdb shows in-frame clones only, minus some. Here the sample spans 75,000 to 90,000 clones, 75% to 85% being singletons. The sequenced sample was peripheral blood. These receptors were obtained from a woman in her 70s with acute or convalescent COVID-19.

The V call is TRBV14, the J call TRBJ1-3; a possible D gene is TRBD1 (5 bases). The CDR3 is 16 amino acids. V lost 2 bases and J lost 0, with 11 bases in between. CDR1 and CDR2 from the germline V gene are SGHDN and FVKESK. The CDR3 is CASSQHRTRSGNTIYF. CDR3 nucleotides: TGTGCCAGCAGCCAACACAGGACACGCTCTGGAAACACCATATATTTT.

The chain employs TRBV5-8 and TRBJ2-7, with D hard to call. The CDR3 is 14 residues long. V was trimmed by 3 bases and J by 2 bases, leaving 12 bases between them. Germline CDR1 reads SGHTS; CDR2 reads YDEGEE. The CDR3 sequence is CASSSLRATYEQYF. The CDR3 coding sequence is TGTGCCAGCAGCTCCCTCCGAGCGACCTACGAGCAGTACTTC.

The gene calls are TRBV7-3 and TRBJ2-5; D remains ambiguous. CDR1 is SGHTA and CDR2 is FQGTGA in the germline V gene. The CDR3 contains 13 residues. V was trimmed by 0 bases and J by 3 bases, leaving 5 bases between them. The CDR3 reads CASSLTQEETQYF. The CDR3, as DNA: TGTGCCAGCAGCTTAACCCAGGAAGAGACCCAGTACTTC.

The CDR3 DNA reads as TGTGCCAGCAGCCAAGAGGACAGGGGCGTCTACACTGAAGCTTTCTTT. Translation gives CASSQEDRGVYTEAFF. The rearrangement uses TRBV3-1 (or the pseudogene TRBV3-2) and TRBJ1-1; 9 bases fit TRBD1. This CDR3 is 16 amino acids long. Trimming at V came to 0 bases and at J to 3 bases, leaving 5 bases not matched to a gene. The germline V gene encodes CDR1 LGHDT and CDR2 YNNKEL (reference sequence).

This clone was seen a few times. The gene calls are TRBV4-1 and TRBJ2-3; 16 bases align to TRBD2. The CDR3 contains 17 residues. Germline V CDR1 and CDR2: MGHRA, YSYEKL. Losses at the gene ends were 4 bases for V and 3 bases for J; bases not matched to a gene: 4. The CDR3: CASSLGTSGGATDTQYF. CDR3 nucleotides: TGCGCCAGCAGCCTTGGGACTAGCGGGGGGGCAACAGATACGCAGTATTTT.

This chain connects TRBV18 to TRBJ1-2; TRBD1 aligns across 9 bases. From germline, CDR1 is KGHSH and CDR2 LQKENI. The V segment lost 3 bases and the J segment 0 bases; nucleotides outside the gene matches: 8. The CDR3 is 17 amino acids. CDR3 nucleotide sequence: TGTGCCAGCTCACCTGCGACAGGGGGATCCGCTAACTATGGCTACACCTTC. Translation gives CASSPATGGSANYGYTF.

The chain recombines TRBV6-5 with TRBJ1-4; TRBD1 matches at 7 bases. With V trimmed by 6 bases and J by 6 bases, 10 bases remained unmatched. This CDR3 spans 15 amino acids. CDR1 and CDR2 (germline): MNHEY, SVGAGI. CDR3 loop: CASRARQGLDEKLFF. The CDR3, as DNA: TGTGCCAGCAGAGCAAGACAGGGATTAGATGAAAAACTGTTTTTT.

The V call is TRBV3-1 (or the pseudogene TRBV3-2), the J call TRBJ1-2; TRBD1 agrees at 8 bases. Trimming took 4 bases from V and 2 from J; bases not matched to a gene: 3. Germline V lookup: CDR1 LGHDT, CDR2 YNNKEL (reference sequence). The CDR3 is 14 amino acids. The CDR3 DNA reads as TGTGCCAGCAGCCGGACAGGGTCGAACTATGGCTACACCTTC. This encodes CASSRTGSNYGYTF.

The chain is built from TRBV2 and TRBJ2-2; perhaps TRBD1 as D (5 bases). The CDR3 sequence is 17 residues long. V was cut by 7 bases and J by 1 base, with 19 bases left in between. The germline CDR1 and CDR2 sequences are SNHLY and FYNNEI. CDR3 region: CASNPRAGRQNTGELFF. Here the CDR3 DNA reads TGTGCCAGCAACCCTCGGGCAGGGCGCCAGAACACCGGGGAGCTGTTTTTT.

The chain uses TRBV6-2 or TRBV6-3 and TRBJ2-3; 9 bases agree with TRBD2. The germline V gene encodes CDR1 MNHEY and CDR2 SVGEGT. The CDR3 spans 16 residues. The junction had 10 bases not matched to a gene; V was cut back by 5 bases and J by 4 bases. The DNA of the CDR3 is TGTGCCAGCAGTCCATCTAGCGGGGCCCGTTCAGATACGCAGTATTTT. It encodes CASSPSSGARSDTQYF.

DNA for the CDR3: TGTGCCAGCAGCTTAGGCGGGGGGGCATACAATGAGCAGTTCTTC. Translating gives CASSLGGGAYNEQFF. The rearrangement joins TRBV11-2 to TRBJ2-1; 9 positions match TRBD2. CDR1 SGHAT and CDR2 FQNNGV come from the germline V gene. J lost 4 bases, V lost 1 base, and 2 bases had no gene match. The CDR3 runs 15 residues.

The rearrangement joins TRBV18 to TRBJ2-7, with D possibly matching TRBD2 (6 bases). The V end was cut by 1 base, the J end by 3 bases, with 10 bases between. The CDR3 is 14 amino acids. Germline CDR1 is KGHSH and CDR2 is LQKENI. CDR3 bases: TGTGCCAGCTCACCACAAAGAGCGGGCTACGAGCAGTACTTC. Protein product: CASSPQRAGYEQYF. The variable domain in full, with the rest retrieved from reference TRBV18 and TRBJ2-7, is NAGVMQNPRHLVRRRGQEARLRCSPMKGHSHVYWYRQLPEEGLKFMVYLQKENIIDESGMPKERFSAEFPKEGPSILRIQQVVRGDSAAYFCASSPQRAGYEQYFGPGTRLTVT.

This clone was recorded a few times. V is TRBV7-9 and J is TRBJ2-2; TRBD2 might be the D (6 bases). The CDR3 totals 17 residues. Trimming took off 5 bases at V and 3 bases at J, with 19 bases between the two ends. Germline V gene data show CDR1 as SEHNR and CDR2 as FQNEAQ (reference sequence). CDR3 sequence (DNA): TGTGCCAGCAGCCTCCCGCGGGGCAGGCGTTACACCGGGGAGCTGTTTTTT. It is translated as CASSLPRGRRYTGELFF.

The V gene is TRBV5-1, the J gene TRBJ1-2; 7 nucleotides agree with TRBD1. In germline, CDR1 is SGHRS, CDR2 YFSETQ. The CDR3 length is 15 residues. Germline trimming cut 4 bases from V and 2 bases from J; bases unmatched to any gene: 8. The DNA for the CDR3 is TGCGCCAGCAGCGCTGACAGGGAACAAAACTATGGCTACACCTTC. Protein sequence: CASSADREQNYGYTF.

CDR3 nucleotides: TGTGCCAGCAGTTTTTACTCCACAGATACGCAGTATTTT. Residues: CASSFYSTDTQYF. The J gene is TRBJ2-3, the V gene TRBV12-3 or TRBV12-4; D gene unclear. The CDR3 runs 13 residues. Trimming shortened V by 3 bases and J by 2 bases, and 6 bases separated the two germline ends.